Each of the 5 T cell receptor beta chains below was sequenced from the same sample in a study of PD-L1 blockade in urothelial cancer. TCRdb keeps only in-frame clones here, not all; method: immunoSEQ multiplex PCR. The table has approximately 52,000 clones, about 72% seen once. Sequenced here: PBMCs, sampled around atezolizumab (anti-PD-L1) treatment. These receptor sequences come from a man between 65 and 85 years old with urothelial cancer.

The chain joins TRBV5-6 to TRBJ1-3; D perhaps matches TRBD1 (5 bases). CDR1 and CDR2 from the germline V gene are SGHDT and YYEEEE. The CDR3 runs 16 residues. Trimming took 0 bases from V and 4 from J, leaving 14 bases between them. The CDR3 loop is CASSLVNRLSGNTIYF. The CDR3 DNA sequence: TGTGCCAGCAGCTTGGTGAACAGGCTGAGCGGAAACACCATATATTTT.

J is TRBJ2-7 and V is TRBV5-1; no firm D call. The CDR3 extends over 15 amino acids. Trimming removed 0 bases at V and 0 bases at J, with 10 bases between. Germline assignment: CDR1 SGHRS and CDR2 YFSETQ. The CDR3 loop is CASSLGASHSYEQYF. The CDR3 DNA is TGCGCCAGCAGCTTGGGGGCGTCTCACTCCTACGAGCAGTACTTC.

The chain has TRBV28 and TRBJ2-1; a possible D gene is TRBD1 (6 bases). CDR3 length: 15 residues. The germline V gene encodes CDR1 MDHEN and CDR2 SYDVKM. Trimming took off 7 bases at V and 6 bases at J, with 19 bases between the two ends. This chain's CDR3 is CASTETEGESNEQFF. CDR3 DNA: TGTGCCAGCACCGAAACCGAGGGGGAGAGCAATGAGCAGTTCTTC.

This chain links TRBV7-9 with TRBJ1-1; unclear D gene. The CDR3 loop spans 12 amino acids. V gave up 5 bases and J gave up 6 bases, with 10 bases separating them. The V gene's germline CDR1 is SEHNR and CDR2 FQNEAQ (reference sequence). CDR3 sequence: CASSGEFAEAFF. DNA for the CDR3: TGTGCCAGCAGCGGGGAGTTCGCTGAAGCTTTCTTT.

The V gene is TRBV9, the J gene TRBJ2-7; 9 nucleotides match TRBD1. Germline V lookup: CDR1 SGDLS, CDR2 YYNGEE. CDR3 size: 15 residues. J gave up 2 bases and V 0 bases, and 3 bases lay outside the gene matches. CDR3 bases: TGTGCCAGCAGCGTAGGTAGGACAGGGGCCTACGAGCAGTACTTC. This gives the protein CASSVGRTGAYEQYF.